This entry features one T cell receptor (beta chain) sequence. Its target is unknown. The length of the CDR3 is 14 residues. In germline, CDR1 is SGHTA, CDR2 FQGNSA. This specimen belongs to a study of ipilimumab plus nivolumab after autologous stem cell transplantation. About the research overall: Typical patient got roughly 5 ipilimumab doses and 7 or 8 nivolumab doses (median).

Patients got ipilimumab 1 mg/kg beginning 14 to 28 days post-transplant. Study findings and constraints: Authors suggest TCR repertoire, Treg phenotype and gut microbiota support further study.

The data were produced by immunoSEQ multiplex PCR, yet TCRdb's version contains in-frame clones alone and is incomplete. This table has fewer than 95,000 clones, 65% to 85% appearing once. The sample here was PBMCs, taken in a trial of ipilimumab plus nivolumab as post-transplant consolidation. This TCR was recovered from a male donor with diffuse large B-cell lymphoma. This chain links TRBV7-2 with TRBJ2-5; D perhaps matches TRBD2 (5 bases). The DNA end is a closer match to TRBJ2-7, so the J assignment may be wrong. In DNA, the CDR3 is TGTGCCAGCAGCCCTGGGCGGAGGTTCCACGAGCAGTACTTC. It is translated as CASSPGRRFHEQYF.